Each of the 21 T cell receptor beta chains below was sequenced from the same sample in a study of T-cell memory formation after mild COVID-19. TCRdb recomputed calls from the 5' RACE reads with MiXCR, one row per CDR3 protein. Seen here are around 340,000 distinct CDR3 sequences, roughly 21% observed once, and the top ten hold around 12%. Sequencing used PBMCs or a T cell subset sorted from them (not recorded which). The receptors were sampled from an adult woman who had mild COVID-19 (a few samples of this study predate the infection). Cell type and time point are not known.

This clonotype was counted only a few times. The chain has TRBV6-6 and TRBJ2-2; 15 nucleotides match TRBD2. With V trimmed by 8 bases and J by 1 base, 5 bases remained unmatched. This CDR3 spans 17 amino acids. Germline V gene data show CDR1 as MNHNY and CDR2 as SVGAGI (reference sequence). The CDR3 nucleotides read TGTGCCAGCTGGGGACTAGCGGGGGGTCTGAACACCGGGGAGCTGTTTTTT. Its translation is CASWGLAGGLNTGELFF.

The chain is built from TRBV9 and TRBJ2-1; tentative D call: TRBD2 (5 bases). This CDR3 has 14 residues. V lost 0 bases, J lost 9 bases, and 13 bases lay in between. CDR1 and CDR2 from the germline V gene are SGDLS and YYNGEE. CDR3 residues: CASSVETRVSEQFF. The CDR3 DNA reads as TGTGCCAGCAGCGTAGAAACTAGAGTCAGTGAGCAGTTCTTC.

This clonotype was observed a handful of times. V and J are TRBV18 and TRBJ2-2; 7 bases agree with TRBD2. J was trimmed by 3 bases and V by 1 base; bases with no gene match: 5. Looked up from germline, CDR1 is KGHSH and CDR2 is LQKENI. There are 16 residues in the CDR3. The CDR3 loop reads CASSPLSGDDTGELFF. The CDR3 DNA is TGTGCCAGCTCACCACTCAGCGGGGATGACACCGGGGAGCTGTTTTTT.

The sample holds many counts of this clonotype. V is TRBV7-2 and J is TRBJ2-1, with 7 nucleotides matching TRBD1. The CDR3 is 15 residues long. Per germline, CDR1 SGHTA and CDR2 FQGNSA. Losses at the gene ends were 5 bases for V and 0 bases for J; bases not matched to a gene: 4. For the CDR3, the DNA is TGTGCCAGCAGCATGGACAGGTACTCCTACAATGAGCAGTTCTTC. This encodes CASSMDRYSYNEQFF.

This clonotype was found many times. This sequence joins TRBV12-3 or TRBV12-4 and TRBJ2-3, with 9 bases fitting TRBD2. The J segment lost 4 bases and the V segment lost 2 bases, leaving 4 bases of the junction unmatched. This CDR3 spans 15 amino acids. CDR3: CASSLIAGAPDTQYF. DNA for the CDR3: TGTGCCAGCAGTTTAATAGCGGGAGCCCCAGATACGCAGTATTTT.

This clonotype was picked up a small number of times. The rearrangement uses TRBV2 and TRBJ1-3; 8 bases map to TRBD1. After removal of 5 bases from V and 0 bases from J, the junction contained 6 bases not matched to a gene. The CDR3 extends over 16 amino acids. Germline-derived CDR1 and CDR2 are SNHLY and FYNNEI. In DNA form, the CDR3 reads TGTGCCAGCAGTTCGGACAGGGCGGGCTCTGGAAACACCATATATTTT. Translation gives CASSSDRAGSGNTIYF.

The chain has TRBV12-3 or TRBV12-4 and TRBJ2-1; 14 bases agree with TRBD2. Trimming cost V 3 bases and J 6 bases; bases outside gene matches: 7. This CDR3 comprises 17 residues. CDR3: CASSFRLAGGPFNEQFF. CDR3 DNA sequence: TGTGCCAGCAGTTTCCGACTAGCGGGAGGGCCCTTCAATGAGCAGTTCTTC.

The CDR3 sequence: CASSLPRGGTEAFF. The CDR3 DNA reads as TGTGCCAGCAGCCTACCGAGGGGGGGAACTGAAGCTTTCTTT. This chain joins TRBV5-6 and TRBJ1-1, with D tentatively TRBD1 (6 bases). The CDR3 sequence is 14 residues long. Germline V gene data show CDR1 as SGHDT and CDR2 as YYEEEE. V lost 4 bases and J lost 5, with 15 bases in between.

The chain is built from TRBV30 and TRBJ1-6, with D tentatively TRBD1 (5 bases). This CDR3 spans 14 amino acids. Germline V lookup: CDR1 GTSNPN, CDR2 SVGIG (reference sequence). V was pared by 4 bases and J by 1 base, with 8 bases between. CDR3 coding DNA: TGTGCCTGGATAAGGGGATCCTATAATTCACCCCTCCACTTT. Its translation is CAWIRGSYNSPLHF. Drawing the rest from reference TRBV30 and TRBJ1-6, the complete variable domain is SQTIHQWPATLVQPVGSPLSLECTVEGTSNPNLYWYRQAAGRGLQLLFYSVGIGQISSEVPQNLSASRPQDRQFILSSKKLLLSDSGFYLCAWIRGSYNSPLHFGNGTRLTVT.

The CDR3 nucleotides read TGTGCCAGCAGCTTAGCGCGGCCTGGTGGAGATACGCAGTATTTT. It yields the protein CASSLARPGGDTQYF. The chain employs TRBV7-2 and TRBJ2-3; no definite D call. CDR1 SGHTA and CDR2 FQGNSA come from the germline V gene. V was pared by 0 bases and J by 5 bases, with 12 bases between. This CDR3 is built from 15 residues. The variable domain in full, completed from reference TRBV7-2 and TRBJ2-3, reads GAGVSQSPSNKVTEKGKDVELRCDPISGHTALYWYRQSLGQGLEFLIYFQGNSAPDKSGLPSDRFSAERTGGSVSTLTIQRTQQEDSAVYLCASSLARPGGDTQYFGPGTRLTVL.

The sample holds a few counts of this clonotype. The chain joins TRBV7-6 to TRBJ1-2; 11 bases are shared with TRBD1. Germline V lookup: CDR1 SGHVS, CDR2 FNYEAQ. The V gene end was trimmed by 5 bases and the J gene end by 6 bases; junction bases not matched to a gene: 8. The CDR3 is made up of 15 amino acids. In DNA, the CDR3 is TGTGCCAGCAGCCTGGGACAGGGGGAATTGGATGGCTACACCTTC. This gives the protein CASSLGQGELDGYTF.

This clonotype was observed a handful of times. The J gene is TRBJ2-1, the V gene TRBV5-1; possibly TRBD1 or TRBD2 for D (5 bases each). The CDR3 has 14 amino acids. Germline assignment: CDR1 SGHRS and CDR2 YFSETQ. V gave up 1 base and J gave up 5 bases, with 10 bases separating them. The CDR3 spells CASSLPGANNEQFF. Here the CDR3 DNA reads TGCGCCAGCAGCTTGCCCGGGGCCAACAATGAGCAGTTCTTC.

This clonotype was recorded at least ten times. The CDR3 sequence: CASKTHGQIYNEQFF. Written as DNA, the CDR3 is TGTGCCAGCAAAACTCATGGACAGATCTACAATGAGCAGTTCTTC. The J gene is TRBJ2-1, the V gene TRBV7-8; maybe TRBD1 (6 bases). V gave up 7 bases and J gave up 3 bases, with 16 bases separating them. CDR3 length equals 15 residues. Germline CDR1 SGHVS, CDR2 FQNEAQ.

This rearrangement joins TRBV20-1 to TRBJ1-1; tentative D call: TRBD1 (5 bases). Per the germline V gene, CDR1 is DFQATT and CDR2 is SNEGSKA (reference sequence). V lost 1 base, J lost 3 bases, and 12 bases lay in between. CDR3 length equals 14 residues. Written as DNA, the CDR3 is TGCAGTGCTAGAGTACCCCTAGGGGACACTGAAGCTTTCTTT. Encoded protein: CSARVPLGDTEAFF.

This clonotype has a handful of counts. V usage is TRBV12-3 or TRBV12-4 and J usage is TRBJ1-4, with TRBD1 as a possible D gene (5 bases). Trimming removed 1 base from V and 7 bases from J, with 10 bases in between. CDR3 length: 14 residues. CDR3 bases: TGTGCCAGCAGTTTAGGGCCGGGGGGTGAAAAACTGTTTTTT. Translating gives CASSLGPGGEKLFF.

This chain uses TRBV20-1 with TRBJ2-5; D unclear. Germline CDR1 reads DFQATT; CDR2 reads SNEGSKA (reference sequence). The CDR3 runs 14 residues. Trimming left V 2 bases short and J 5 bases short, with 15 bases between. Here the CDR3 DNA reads TGCAGTGCTAGATTGCTCGAGGAATTGGAGACCCAGTACTTC. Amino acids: CSARLLEELETQYF.

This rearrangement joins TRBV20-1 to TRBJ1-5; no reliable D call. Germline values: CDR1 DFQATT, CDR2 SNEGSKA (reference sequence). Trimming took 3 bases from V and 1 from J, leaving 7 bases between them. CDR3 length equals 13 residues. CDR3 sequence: CSASHTSNQPQHF. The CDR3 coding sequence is TGCAGTGCTAGCCACACGAGCAATCAGCCCCAGCATTTT.

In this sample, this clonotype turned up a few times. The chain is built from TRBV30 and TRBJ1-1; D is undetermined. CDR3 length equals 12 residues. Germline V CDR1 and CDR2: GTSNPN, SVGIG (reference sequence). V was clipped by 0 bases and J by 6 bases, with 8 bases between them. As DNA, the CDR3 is TGTGCCTGGAGTGTATATCTCCCTGAAGCTTTCTTT. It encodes CAWSVYLPEAFF.

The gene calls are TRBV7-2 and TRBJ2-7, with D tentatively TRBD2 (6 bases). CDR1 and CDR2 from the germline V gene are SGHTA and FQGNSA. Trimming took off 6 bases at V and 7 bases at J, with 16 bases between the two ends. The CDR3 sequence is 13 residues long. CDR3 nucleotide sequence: TGTGCCAGCAGTCTGGCAGCCCGGGGGGAGCAGTACTTC. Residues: CASSLAARGEQYF.

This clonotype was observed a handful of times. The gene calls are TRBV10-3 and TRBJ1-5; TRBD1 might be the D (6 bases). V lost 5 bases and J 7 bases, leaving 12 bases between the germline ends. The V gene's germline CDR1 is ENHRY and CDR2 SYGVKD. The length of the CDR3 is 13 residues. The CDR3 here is CAISQGTSQPQHF. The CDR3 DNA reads TGTGCCATCAGTCAGGGGACAAGCCAGCCCCAGCATTTT.

The CDR3 is CASSLAGRDGSPLHF. Written as DNA, the CDR3 is TGTGCCAGCAGTTTGGCAGGGCGGGATGGATCACCCCTCCACTTT. V is TRBV12-3 or TRBV12-4 and J is TRBJ1-6; D is possibly TRBD1 (5 bases). V was shortened by 3 bases and J by 10 bases, with 16 bases between the two germline ends. The CDR3 has 15 amino acids.